A selection of T cell receptor beta chains follows, all from one sample in a study of monozygotic twins with inflammatory bowel disease. TCRdb reprocessed the 5' RACE reads; each CDR3 protein has one entry and no DNA is given. In total, the table holds 330,000 or so distinct CDR3 sequences. Input material: blood. These receptors were taken from a human donor with ulcerative colitis or Crohn's disease, or a healthy co-twin of an affected twin (not recorded which). Each CDR3 is given with its conserved first and last residue.

TRBJ1-1	TRBV20-1	CSARTPGREGTEAFF
TRBJ2-7	TRBV3-1	CASSQEGLAGLYEQYF
TRBJ2-7	TRBV5-6	CASSSNLDDSYEQYF
TRBJ2-1	TRBV2	CASNRRDEQFF
TRBJ1-5	TRBV19	CASGPSGNQPQHF
TRBJ1-1	TRBV5-1	CASSDPSTGMPWDTEAFF
TRBJ2-7	TRBV28	CASRRGSPYEQYF
TRBJ2-7	TRBV7-9	CASSGLVASSYEQYF
TRBJ2-5	TRBV7-2	CASSLSAGGETQYF
TRBJ2-4	TRBV7-2	CASSLVGGSWQNIQYF
TRBJ2-7	TRBV7-8	CASTAGSSYEQYF
TRBJ1-3	TRBV29-1	CSVSRTGIGNTIYF
TRBJ2-1	TRBV18	CASSPILTGRNEQFF
TRBJ2-2	TRBV20-1	CSARDPRRGELFF
TRBJ2-7	TRBV5-1	CASSLEGHSYEQYF
TRBJ2-7	TRBV5-1	CASSLGAGQSYEQYF
TRBJ1-1	TRBV20-1	CSARGSQGTTEAFF
TRBJ2-7	TRBV6-2/TRBV6-3	CATSHRDSSSYEQYF
TRBJ2-7	TRBV27	CASGLTTPYEQYF
TRBJ2-7	TRBV27	CASSFRLAGASEQYF
TRBJ2-3	TRBV12-3/TRBV12-4	CASSLTGGTGVTDTQYF
TRBJ2-7	TRBV20-1	CSAPQADHSYEQYF
TRBJ2-2	TRBV11-2	CASSLGTVPGELFF
TRBJ1-1	TRBV7-6	CASSLGRQAEAFF
TRBJ2-1	TRBV20-1	CSAPDFGEPSSYNEQFF
TRBJ2-3	TRBV6-1	CASSADVGLTDTQYF
TRBJ1-2	TRBV10-3	CAISENNRGNGYTF
TRBJ2-2	TRBV7-2	CASSLALAGPANTGELFF
TRBJ2-4	TRBV12-3/TRBV12-4	CASRGTGRAKNIQYF
TRBJ1-3	TRBV9	CASSVGARDGNTIYF
TRBJ1-2	TRBV29-1	CSVPTSGQYSKDGYTF
TRBJ2-1	TRBV20-1	CSARRQERYLNEQFF
TRBJ2-7	TRBV19	CASSIRSLGLAGFKVPGEQYF
TRBJ1-6	TRBV7-2	CASSLARGGNSPLHF
TRBJ1-5	TRBV15	CATQYEGGQPQHF
TRBJ1-1	TRBV29-1	CSVEETQGKAFF
TRBJ2-3	TRBV20-1	CSAAPTGRKTDTQYF
TRBJ2-6	TRBV5-1	CASSLIRGTGANVLTF
TRBJ1-1	TRBV4-3	CASSQGRNTEAFF
TRBJ1-2	TRBV11-2	CASSLALSAQDRAKGYTF
TRBJ2-1	TRBV5-1	CASSRGAELHRYNEQFF
TRBJ2-1	TRBV7-2	CASSQRWTGVNEQFF
TRBJ1-2	TRBV18	CASSLPGQRNYGYTF